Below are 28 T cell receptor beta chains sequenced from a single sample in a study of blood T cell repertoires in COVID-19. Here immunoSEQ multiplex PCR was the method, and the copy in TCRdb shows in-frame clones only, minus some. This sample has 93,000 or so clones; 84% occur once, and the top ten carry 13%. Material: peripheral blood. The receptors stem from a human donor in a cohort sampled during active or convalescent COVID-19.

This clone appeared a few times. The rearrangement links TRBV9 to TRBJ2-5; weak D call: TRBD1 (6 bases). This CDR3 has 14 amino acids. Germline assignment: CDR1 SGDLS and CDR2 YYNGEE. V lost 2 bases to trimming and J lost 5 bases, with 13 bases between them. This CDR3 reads CASSVRGVGETQYF. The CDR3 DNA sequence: TGTGCCAGCAGCGTCAGGGGTGTGGGCGAGACCCAGTACTTC. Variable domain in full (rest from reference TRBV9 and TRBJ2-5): DSGVTQTPKHLITATGQRVTLRCSPRSGDLSVYWYQQSLDQGLQFLIQYYNGEERAKGNILERFSAQQFPDLHSELNLSSLELGDSALYFCASSVRGVGETQYFGPGTRLLVL.

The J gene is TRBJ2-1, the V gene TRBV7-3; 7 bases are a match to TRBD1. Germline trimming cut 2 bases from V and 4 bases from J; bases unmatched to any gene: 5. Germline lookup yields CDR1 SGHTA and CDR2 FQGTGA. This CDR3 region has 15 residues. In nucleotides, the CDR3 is TGTGCCAGCAGCTTATCAGGGGGAATTTACAATGAGCAGTTCTTC. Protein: CASSLSGGIYNEQFF.

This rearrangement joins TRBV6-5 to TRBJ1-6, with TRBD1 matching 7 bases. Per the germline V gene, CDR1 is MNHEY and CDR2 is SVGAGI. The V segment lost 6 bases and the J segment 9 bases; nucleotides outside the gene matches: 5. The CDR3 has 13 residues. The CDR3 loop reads CASRDRVGSPLHF. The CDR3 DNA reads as TGTGCCAGCAGAGACAGGGTGGGTTCACCCCTCCACTTT.

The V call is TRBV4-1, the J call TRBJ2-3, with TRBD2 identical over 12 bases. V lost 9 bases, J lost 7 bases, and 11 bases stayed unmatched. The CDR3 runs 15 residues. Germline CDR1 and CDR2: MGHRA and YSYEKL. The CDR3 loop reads CASHSSGGASNTQYF. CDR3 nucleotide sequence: TGCGCCAGTCACTCTAGCGGGGGGGCCTCAAATACGCAGTATTTT.

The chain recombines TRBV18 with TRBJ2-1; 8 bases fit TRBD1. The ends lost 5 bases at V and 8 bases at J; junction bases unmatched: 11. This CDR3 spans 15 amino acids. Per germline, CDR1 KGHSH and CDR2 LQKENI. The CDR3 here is CASSGQGQAIDEQFF. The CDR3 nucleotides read TGTGCCAGCTCAGGACAGGGCCAAGCTATCGATGAGCAGTTCTTC.

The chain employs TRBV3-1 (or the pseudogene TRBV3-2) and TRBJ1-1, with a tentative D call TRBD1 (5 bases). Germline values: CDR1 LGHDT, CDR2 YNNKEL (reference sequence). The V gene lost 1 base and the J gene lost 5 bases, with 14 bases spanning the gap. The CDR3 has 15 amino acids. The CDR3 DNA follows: TGTGCCAGCAGCCAAGGTGGTAGGGGTGGTACTGAAGCTTTCTTT. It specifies CASSQGGRGGTEAFF.

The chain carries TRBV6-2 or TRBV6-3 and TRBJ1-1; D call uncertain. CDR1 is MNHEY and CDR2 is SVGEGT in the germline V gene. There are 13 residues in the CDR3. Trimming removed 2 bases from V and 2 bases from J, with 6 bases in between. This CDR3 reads CASSYNLNTEAFF. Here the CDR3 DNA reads TGTGCCAGCAGTTACAACCTAAACACTGAAGCTTTCTTT.

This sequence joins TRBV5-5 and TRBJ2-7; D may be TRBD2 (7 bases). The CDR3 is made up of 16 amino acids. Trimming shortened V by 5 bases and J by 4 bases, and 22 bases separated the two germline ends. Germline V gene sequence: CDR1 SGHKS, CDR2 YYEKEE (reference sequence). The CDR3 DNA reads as TGTGCCAGCAGTGGGGATGAGACGGGGGGCATGTACGAGCAGTACTTC. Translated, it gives CASSGDETGGMYEQYF.

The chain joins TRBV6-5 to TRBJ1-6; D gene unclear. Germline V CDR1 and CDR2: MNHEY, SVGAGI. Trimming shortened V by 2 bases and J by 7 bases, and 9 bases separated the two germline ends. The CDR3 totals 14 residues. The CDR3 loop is CASSYTPENSPLHF. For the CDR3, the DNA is TGTGCCAGCAGTTACACACCAGAAAATTCACCCCTCCACTTT.

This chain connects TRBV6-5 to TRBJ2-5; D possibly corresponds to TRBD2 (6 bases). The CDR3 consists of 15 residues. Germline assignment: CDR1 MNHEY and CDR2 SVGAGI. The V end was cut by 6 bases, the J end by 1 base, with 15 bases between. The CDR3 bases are TGTGCCAGCAGCAGCCGGGGGAGGCTCCAAGAGACCCAGTACTTC. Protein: CASSSRGRLQETQYF.

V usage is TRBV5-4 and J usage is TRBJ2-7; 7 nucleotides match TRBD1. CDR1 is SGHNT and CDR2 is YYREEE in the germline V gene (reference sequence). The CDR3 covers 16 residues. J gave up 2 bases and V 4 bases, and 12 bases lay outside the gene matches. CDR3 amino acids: CASSVGAVGGTYEQYF. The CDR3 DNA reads TGTGCCAGCAGCGTGGGGGCCGTAGGGGGCACCTACGAGCAGTACTTC.

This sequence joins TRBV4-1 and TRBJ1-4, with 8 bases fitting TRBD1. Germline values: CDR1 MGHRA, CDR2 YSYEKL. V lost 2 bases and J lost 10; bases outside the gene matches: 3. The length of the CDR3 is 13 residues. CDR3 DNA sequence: TGCGCCAGCAGCCAAACAGGGGGGGGAAAACTGTTTTTT. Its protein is CASSQTGGGKLFF.

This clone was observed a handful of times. The CDR3 reads CASSLTGAGYSPLHF. The CDR3 DNA sequence: TGTGCCAGCAGCCTGACAGGGGCGGGTTATTCACCCCTCCACTTT. The J gene is TRBJ1-6, the V gene TRBV7-2; TRBD1 agrees at 8 bases. Germline CDR1 and CDR2: SGHTA and FQGNSA. V lost 5 bases to trimming and J lost 8 bases; unmatched junction nucleotides: 8. The length of the CDR3 is 15 residues. Together with reference TRBV7-2 and TRBJ1-6, the CDR3 gives the full variable domain: GAGVSQSPSNKVTEKGKDVELRCDPISGHTALYWYRQSLGQGLEFLIYFQGNSAPDKSGLPSDRFSAERTGGSVSTLTIQRTQQEDSAVYLCASSLTGAGYSPLHFGNGTRLTVT.

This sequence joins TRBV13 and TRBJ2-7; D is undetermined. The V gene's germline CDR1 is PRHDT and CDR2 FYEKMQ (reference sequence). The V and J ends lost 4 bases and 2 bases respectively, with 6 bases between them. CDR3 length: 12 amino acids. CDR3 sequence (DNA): TGTGCCAGCAGCTCACGGGCCTACGAGCAGTACTTC. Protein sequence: CASSSRAYEQYF.

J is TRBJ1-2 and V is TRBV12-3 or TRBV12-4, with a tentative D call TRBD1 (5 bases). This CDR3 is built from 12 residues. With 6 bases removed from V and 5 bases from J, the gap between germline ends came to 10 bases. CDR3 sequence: CASRSGRYGYTF. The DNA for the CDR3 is TGTGCCAGCAGGTCAGGGCGGTATGGCTACACCTTC.

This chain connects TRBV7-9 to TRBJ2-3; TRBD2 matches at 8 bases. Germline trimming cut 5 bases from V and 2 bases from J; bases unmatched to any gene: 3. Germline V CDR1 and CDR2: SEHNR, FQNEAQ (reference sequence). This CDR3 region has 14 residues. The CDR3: CASSLSGATDTQYF. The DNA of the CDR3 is TGTGCCAGCAGCCTTAGCGGGGCCACAGATACGCAGTATTTT.

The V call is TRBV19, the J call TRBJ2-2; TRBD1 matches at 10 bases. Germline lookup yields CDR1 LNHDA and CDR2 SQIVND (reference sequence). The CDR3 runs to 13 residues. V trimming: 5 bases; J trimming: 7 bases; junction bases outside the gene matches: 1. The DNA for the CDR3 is TGTGCCAGTAGTGGGACAGGGGTCGGGGAGCTGTTTTTT. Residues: CASSGTGVGELFF.

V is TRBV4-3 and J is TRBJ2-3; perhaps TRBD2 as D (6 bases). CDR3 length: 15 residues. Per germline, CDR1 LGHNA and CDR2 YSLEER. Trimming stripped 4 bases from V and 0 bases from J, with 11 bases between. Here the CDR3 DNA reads TGCGCCAGCAGCCCACTGGCGGGAAGCACAGATACGCAGTATTTT. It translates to CASSPLAGSTDTQYF.

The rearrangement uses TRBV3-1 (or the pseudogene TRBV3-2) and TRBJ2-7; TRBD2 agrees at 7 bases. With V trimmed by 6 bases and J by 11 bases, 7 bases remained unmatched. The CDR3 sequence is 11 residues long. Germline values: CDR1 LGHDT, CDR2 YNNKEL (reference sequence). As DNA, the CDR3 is TGTGCCAGCAGTTCCGGGGGGAGAGAGTACTTC. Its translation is CASSSGGREYF.

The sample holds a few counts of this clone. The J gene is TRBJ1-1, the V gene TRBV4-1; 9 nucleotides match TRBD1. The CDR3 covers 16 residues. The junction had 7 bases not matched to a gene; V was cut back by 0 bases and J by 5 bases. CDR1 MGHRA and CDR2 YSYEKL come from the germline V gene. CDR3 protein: CASSQDWGQGKTEAFF. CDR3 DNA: TGCGCCAGCAGCCAAGATTGGGGACAGGGAAAAACTGAAGCTTTCTTT.

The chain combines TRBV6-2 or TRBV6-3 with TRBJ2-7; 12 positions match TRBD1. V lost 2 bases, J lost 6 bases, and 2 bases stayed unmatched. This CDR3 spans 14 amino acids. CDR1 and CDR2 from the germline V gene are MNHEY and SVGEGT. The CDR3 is CASSYRDRGLEQYF. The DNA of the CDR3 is TGTGCCAGCAGTTACCGGGACAGGGGGCTCGAGCAGTACTTC.

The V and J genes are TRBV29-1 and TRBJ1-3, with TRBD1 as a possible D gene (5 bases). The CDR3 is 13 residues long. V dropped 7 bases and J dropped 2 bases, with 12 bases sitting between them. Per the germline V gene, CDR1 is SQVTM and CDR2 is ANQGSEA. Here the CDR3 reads CSAYRSAGNTIYF. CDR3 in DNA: TGCAGCGCTTACAGGTCAGCTGGAAACACCATATATTTT.

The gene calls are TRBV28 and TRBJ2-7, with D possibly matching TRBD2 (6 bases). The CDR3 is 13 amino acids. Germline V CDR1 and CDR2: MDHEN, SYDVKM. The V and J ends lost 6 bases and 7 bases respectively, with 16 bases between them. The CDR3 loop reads CASRLAAAGEQYF. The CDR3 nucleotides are TGTGCCAGCAGGCTTGCGGCGGCGGGAGAGCAGTACTTC. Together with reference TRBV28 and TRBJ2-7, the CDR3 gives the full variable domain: DVKVTQSSRYLVKRTGEKVFLECVQDMDHENMFWYRQDPGLGLRLIYFSYDVKMKEKGDIPEGYSVSREKKERFSLILESASTNQTSMYLCASRLAAAGEQYFGPGTRLTVT.

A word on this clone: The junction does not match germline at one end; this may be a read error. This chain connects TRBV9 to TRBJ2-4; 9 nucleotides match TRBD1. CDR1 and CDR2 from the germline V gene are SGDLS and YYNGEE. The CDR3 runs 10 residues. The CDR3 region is CASSVRDRDF. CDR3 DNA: TGTGCCAGCAGCGTCCGGGACAGGGACTTC.

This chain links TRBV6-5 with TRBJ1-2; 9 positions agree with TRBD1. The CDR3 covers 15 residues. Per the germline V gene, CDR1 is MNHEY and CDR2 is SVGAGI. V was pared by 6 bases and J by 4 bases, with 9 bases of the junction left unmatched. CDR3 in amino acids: CASSPTPDRGYGYTF. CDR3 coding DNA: TGTGCCAGCAGCCCGACCCCGGACAGGGGCTATGGCTACACCTTC.

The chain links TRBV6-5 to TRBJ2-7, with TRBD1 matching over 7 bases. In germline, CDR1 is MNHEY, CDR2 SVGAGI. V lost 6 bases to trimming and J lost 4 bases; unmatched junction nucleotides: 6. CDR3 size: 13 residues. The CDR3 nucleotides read TGTGCCAGCAGCCTGGGACAGCCGTACGAGCAGTACTTC. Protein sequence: CASSLGQPYEQYF.

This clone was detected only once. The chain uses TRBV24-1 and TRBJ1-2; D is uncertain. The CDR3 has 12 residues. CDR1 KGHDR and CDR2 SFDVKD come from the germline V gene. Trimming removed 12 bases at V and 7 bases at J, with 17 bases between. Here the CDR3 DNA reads TGTGCCGCAAGTAGCCTAGCGGGTGGCTACACCTTC. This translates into CAASSLAGGYTF.

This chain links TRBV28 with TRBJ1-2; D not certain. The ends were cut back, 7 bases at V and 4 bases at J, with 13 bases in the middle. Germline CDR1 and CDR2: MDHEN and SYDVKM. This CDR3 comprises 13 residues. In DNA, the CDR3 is TGTGCCAGCACCGCCAGACTCATCTATGGCTACACCTTC. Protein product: CASTARLIYGYTF.